One and the same sample provided the 5 T cell receptor beta chains below, sequenced in a study of blood T cell repertoires in COVID-19. Clones were read by immunoSEQ multiplex PCR, and TCRdb kept only the in-frame ones, dropping some. The profile shows roughly 100,000 clones, 71% of them singletons. The sequenced sample consisted of peripheral blood. The source of these receptors is a human donor with acute or convalescent COVID-19. The donor label of this sample is uncertain.

The chain is built from TRBV5-1 and TRBJ2-3; 10 bases line up with TRBD2. J was trimmed by 3 bases and V by 2 bases; bases with no gene match: 6. The CDR3 length is 16 residues. Germline CDR1 and CDR2: SGHRS and YFSETQ. This CDR3 reads CASSLNSGGSTDTQYF. The CDR3 DNA reads TGCGCCAGCAGCTTAAATAGCGGGGGGTCTACAGATACGCAGTATTTT.

V and J are TRBV18 and TRBJ1-4; maybe TRBD1 (6 bases). Germline loops: CDR1 KGHSH, CDR2 LQKENI. The length of the CDR3 is 13 residues. The ends were cut back, 6 bases at V and 5 bases at J, with 10 bases in the middle. The CDR3 is CASSTTGNEKLFF. The CDR3 DNA sequence: TGTGCCAGCTCCACCACAGGGAATGAAAAACTGTTTTTT.

This chain uses TRBV19 with TRBJ2-1; 15 nucleotides match TRBD2. The CDR3 has 18 amino acids. In germline, CDR1 is LNHDA, CDR2 SQIVND (reference sequence). The trim removed 4 bases at V and 1 base at J, leaving 5 bases unmatched. The CDR3 is CASSTGLAGGRSYNEQFF. CDR3 nucleotides: TGTGCCAGTAGTACGGGACTAGCGGGGGGACGATCCTACAATGAGCAGTTCTTC.

This clone was observed once. The chain uses TRBV4-2 and TRBJ1-5; tentative D call: TRBD1 (5 bases). The CDR3 has 17 residues. The germline gives CDR1 LGHNA, CDR2 YNFKEQ. With 0 bases removed from V and 0 bases from J, the gap between germline ends came to 12 bases. The CDR3 is CASSQDHRRYSNQPQHF. Written as DNA, the CDR3 is TGTGCCAGCAGCCAAGATCACAGGCGGTATAGCAATCAGCCCCAGCATTTT.

The chain carries TRBV5-1 and TRBJ1-1; the match to TRBD1 covers 8 bases. With V trimmed by 3 bases and J by 0 bases, 7 bases remained unmatched. The CDR3 is 16 residues long. Germline V gene sequence: CDR1 SGHRS, CDR2 YFSETQ. CDR3 region: CASSWAGDRMNTEAFF. CDR3 sequence (DNA): TGCGCCAGCAGCTGGGCCGGGGACAGGATGAACACTGAAGCTTTCTTT.